The 25 T cell receptor beta chains below all came from one sample that was sequenced in a study of blood T cell repertoires in COVID-19 (TCRdb year 2020). Libraries were built with the immunoSEQ multiplex PCR assay. TCRdb obtained this table from immuneACCESS and retained in-frame rearrangements with V and J assigned. These tables miss some clones; where compared with another copy, unresolved V genes account for less than half of the shortfall, and the remainder is unexplained. The sample table lists 140,000 to 150,000 clones, 87% of them with a count of one. 4% of the sample lies in the top ten. The sample consisted of PBMCs or T cells enriched from blood (not recorded which). The receptors derive from a woman aged 40 to 50 who had been exposed to COVID-19.

The gene calls are TRBV2 and TRBJ2-5; D possibly corresponds to TRBD2 (6 bases). Per germline, CDR1 SNHLY and CDR2 FYNNEI. The CDR3 consists of 15 residues. V lost 3 bases, J lost 1 base, and 12 bases lay in between. The CDR3 here is CASSEGGLRQETQYF. CDR3 sequence (DNA): TGTGCCAGCAGTGAGGGAGGTCTTCGCCAAGAGACCCAGTACTTC.

This clone was observed a single time. The genes are TRBV12-5 and TRBJ2-7; 7 nucleotides line up with TRBD1. The CDR3 has 14 amino acids. V lost 7 bases and J lost 7; bases outside the gene matches: 13. In germline, CDR1 is LGHNT, CDR2 FRNRAP. The chain's CDR3 is CASVLGQPVEEQYF. The CDR3 DNA is TGTGCTAGTGTCCTGGGACAGCCCGTTGAAGAGCAGTACTTC.

J is TRBJ2-7 and V is TRBV4-1, with 8 bases that match TRBD2. The germline gives CDR1 MGHRA, CDR2 YSYEKL. The junction had 10 bases not matched to a gene; V was cut back by 4 bases and J by 2 bases. The CDR3 spans 16 residues. The CDR3 loop reads CASSRPPSGGTYEQYF. For the CDR3, the DNA is TGCGCCAGCAGCCGCCCCCCCAGCGGGGGTACCTACGAGCAGTACTTC.

This clone has just a few counts. The chain combines TRBV5-1 with TRBJ2-7; 7 bases are shared with TRBD1. This CDR3 has 14 residues. The germline V gene encodes CDR1 SGHRS and CDR2 YFSETQ. The junction had 6 bases not matched to a gene; V was cut back by 4 bases and J by 2 bases. CDR3 coding DNA: TGCGCCAGCAGCCCTCGACAGGGCACCTACGAGCAGTACTTC. This encodes CASSPRQGTYEQYF.

J is TRBJ1-4 and V is TRBV27; D perhaps matches TRBD1 (6 bases). The V end lost 5 bases, the J end lost 3 bases, and 13 bases lay between the germline ends. The germline V gene has CDR1 MNHEY and CDR2 SMNVEV (reference sequence). The CDR3 length is 15 residues. The CDR3 region is CASSPHQGPNEKLFF. The CDR3 region has the DNA TGTGCCAGCAGTCCCCATCAGGGGCCTAATGAAAAACTGTTTTTT.

This rearrangement joins TRBV9 to TRBJ1-6; weak D call: TRBD1 (5 bases). CDR1 SGDLS and CDR2 YYNGEE come from the germline V gene. V lost 0 bases and J 8 bases, leaving 12 bases between the germline ends. The CDR3 loop spans 15 amino acids. CDR3 in amino acids: CASSVGAGRDSPLHF. CDR3 nucleotides: TGTGCCAGCAGCGTAGGTGCAGGGAGGGATTCACCCCTCCACTTT.

The CDR3 bases are TGTGCCACCAGTGTTGGGCTAGCGGGAGCTGAGCAGTTCTTC. Its protein is CATSVGLAGAEQFF. This chain joins TRBV24-1 and TRBJ2-1, with 10 bases matching TRBD2. The trim removed 5 bases at V and 9 bases at J, leaving 6 bases unmatched. The CDR3 is 14 residues long. Germline values: CDR1 KGHDR, CDR2 SFDVKD.

The CDR3 spells CASSQETGGLSTDTQYF. The CDR3 DNA follows: TGTGCCAGCAGCCAAGAAACGGGGGGATTAAGCACAGATACGCAGTATTTT. V gene TRBV14 combines with J gene TRBJ2-3; the match to TRBD2 covers 7 bases. Trimming removed 0 bases from V and 0 bases from J; junction bases left unmatched: 6. In germline, CDR1 is SGHDN, CDR2 FVKESK. The length of the CDR3 is 17 residues.

This clone was counted a single time. The chain combines TRBV5-1 with TRBJ2-7, with D perhaps matching TRBD2 (5 bases). Trimming left V 4 bases short and J 2 bases short, with 13 bases between. The CDR3 covers 14 residues. CDR1 and CDR2 from the germline V gene are SGHRS and YFSETQ. CDR3 in DNA: TGCGCCAGCAGCCCCAGCGGCAACACCTACGAGCAGTACTTC. This translates into CASSPSGNTYEQYF.

The J gene is TRBJ1-5, the V gene TRBV19, with D tentatively TRBD1 (5 bases). The ends were cut back, 6 bases at V and 6 bases at J, with 15 bases in the middle. CDR3 length: 14 amino acids. Per germline, CDR1 LNHDA and CDR2 SQIVND (reference sequence). Here the CDR3 reads CASRFLQGGQPQHF. CDR3 nucleotide sequence: TGTGCCAGTAGGTTTCTCCAGGGCGGTCAGCCCCAGCATTTT.

V and J are TRBV7-6 and TRBJ2-5; 15 positions agree with TRBD2. This CDR3 contains 18 residues. Germline V gene data show CDR1 as SGHVS and CDR2 as FNYEAQ. The V and J ends lost 6 bases and 2 bases, in that order; junction bases with no gene match: 10. The CDR3 spells CASRQVGTSGGLQETQYF. As DNA, the CDR3 is TGTGCCAGCAGGCAGGTCGGGACTAGCGGGGGGCTTCAAGAGACCCAGTACTTC.

The chain uses TRBV11-2 and TRBJ2-7; perhaps TRBD2 as D (5 bases). CDR1 is SGHAT and CDR2 is FQNNGV in the germline V gene. V gave up 0 bases and J gave up 0 bases, with 12 bases separating them. This CDR3 contains 16 residues. For the CDR3, the DNA is TGTGCCAGCAGCTTAGACCATAGCGTAAGCTCCTACGAGCAGTACTTC. Translating it yields CASSLDHSVSSYEQYF. The full variable domain, its missing parts supplied by reference TRBV11-2 and TRBJ2-7, is EAGVAQSPRYKIIEKRQSVAFWCNPISGHATLYWYQQILGQGPKLLIQFQNNGVVDDSQLPKDRFSAERLKGVDSTLKIQPAKLEDSAVYLCASSLDHSVSSYEQYFGPGTRLTVT.

The chain links TRBV5-4 to TRBJ2-1; 13 bases map to TRBD2. The CDR3 extends over 16 amino acids. V trimming: 4 bases; J trimming: 4 bases; junction bases outside the gene matches: 5. Germline V lookup: CDR1 SGHNT, CDR2 YYREEE (reference sequence). The CDR3 nucleotides read TGTGCCAGCAGCCGCAGACTAGCGGGGGGATACAATGAGCAGTTCTTC. It translates to CASSRRLAGGYNEQFF.

The genes are TRBV7-9 and TRBJ2-3; 10 bases fit TRBD1. The CDR3 length is 14 residues. The V and J ends lost 5 bases and 3 bases, in that order; junction bases with no gene match: 2. Per the germline V gene, CDR1 is SEHNR and CDR2 is FQNEAQ (reference sequence). The CDR3 DNA follows: TGTGCCAGCAGCCGGGACAGGGGAACAGATACGCAGTATTTT. This gives the protein CASSRDRGTDTQYF.

The chain recombines TRBV5-4 with TRBJ2-7; possible D gene TRBD2, 5 bases. Germline-derived CDR1 and CDR2 are SGHNT and YYREEE (reference sequence). The CDR3 loop spans 13 amino acids. The germline V and J ends were trimmed by 4 bases and 7 bases, with 15 bases remaining between them. The CDR3 DNA sequence: TGTGCCAGCAGCCCACCGGGATTGGGGGAGCAGTACTTC. Translated, it gives CASSPPGLGEQYF.

The V and J genes are TRBV6-1 and TRBJ2-6; possibly TRBD2 for D (6 bases). The germline V gene encodes CDR1 MNHNS and CDR2 SASEGT. The CDR3 sequence is 17 residues long. V lost 3 bases and J 1 base, leaving 13 bases between the germline ends. CDR3 nucleotides: TGTGCCAGCAGTGAGACTAGGCTAGTATCTGGGGCCAACGTCCTGACTTTC. Translation gives CASSETRLVSGANVLTF.

This chain joins TRBV4-1 and TRBJ1-5; TRBD1 matches at 8 bases. The CDR3 has 14 residues. V lost 0 bases and J lost 7; bases outside the gene matches: 2. CDR1 is MGHRA and CDR2 is YSYEKL in the germline V gene. For the CDR3, the DNA is TGCGCCAGCAGCCAAGAAACAGGGGGACAGCCCCAGCATTTT. As protein: CASSQETGGQPQHF.

The chain uses TRBV7-9 and TRBJ1-3, with 8 bases that match TRBD1. The CDR3 has 15 residues. Germline V gives CDR1 SEHNR, CDR2 FQNEAQ (reference sequence). V gave up 5 bases and J gave up 1 base; unmatched junction bases: 4. The CDR3, as DNA: TGTGCCAGCAGCCGGACAGGGAGGTCTGGAAACACCATATATTTT. The encoded protein is CASSRTGRSGNTIYF.

V gene TRBV27 combines with J gene TRBJ2-1; 12 positions agree with TRBD2. The CDR3 contains 15 residues. CDR1 is MNHEY, CDR2 SMNVEV, per germline (reference sequence). Unmatched junction bases numbered 2, after V lost 6 bases and J lost 2 bases. The CDR3: CASRGLAGAYNEQFF. The CDR3 DNA reads TGTGCCAGCAGGGGACTAGCGGGTGCCTACAATGAGCAGTTCTTC.

The table lists this clone with a few counts. V is TRBV7-8 and J is TRBJ1-6; TRBD1 might be the D (5 bases). The CDR3 covers 16 residues. Germline lookup yields CDR1 SGHVS and CDR2 FQNEAQ. Trimming took 1 base from V and 8 from J, leaving 15 bases between them. Here the CDR3 DNA reads TGTGCCAGCAGCTTAGTTCGGCAGGGCGCCTATTCACCCCTCCACTTT. Translation gives CASSLVRQGAYSPLHF.

The V and J genes are TRBV28 and TRBJ2-5; 9 bases are a match to TRBD1. The CDR3 totals 14 residues. The germline CDR1 and CDR2 sequences are MDHEN and SYDVKM. The V segment lost 5 bases and the J segment 4 bases; nucleotides outside the gene matches: 5. The CDR3 sequence is CASSPDRGRETQYF. Written as DNA, the CDR3 is TGTGCCAGCAGTCCGGACAGGGGACGAGAGACCCAGTACTTC.

This clone was detected once. The CDR3 protein is CASSERTGVSGANVLTF. The CDR3 coding sequence is TGTGCCAGCAGTGAAAGGACAGGGGTTTCTGGGGCCAACGTCCTGACTTTC. The V and J genes are TRBV6-1 and TRBJ2-6; 9 bases agree with TRBD1. This CDR3 has 17 amino acids. V dropped 2 bases and J dropped 1; count of bases not matched to a gene: 3. The V gene's germline CDR1 is MNHNS and CDR2 SASEGT.

DNA of the CDR3: TGTGCCAGCAGCGGGGGGACAGTGACTCTGGGCTACACCTTC. Translating gives CASSGGTVTLGYTF. J is TRBJ1-2 and V is TRBV9; 7 bases fit TRBD1. CDR3 length: 14 amino acids. Unmatched junction bases numbered 10, after V lost 3 bases and J lost 8 bases. Germline V gene sequence: CDR1 SGDLS, CDR2 YYNGEE.

The chain carries TRBV19 and TRBJ2-3, with D possibly TRBD2 on 5 matching bases. CDR1 and CDR2 from the germline V gene are LNHDA and SQIVND (reference sequence). V was pared by 1 base and J by 0 bases, with 11 bases between. The CDR3 spans 16 residues. The CDR3 loop is CASSIVIRGSTDTQYF. CDR3 DNA: TGTGCCAGTAGTATAGTAATACGCGGGAGCACAGATACGCAGTATTTT.

The chain combines TRBV7-9 with TRBJ1-1; D is perhaps TRBD1 (6 bases). V was cut by 4 bases and J by 0 bases, with 12 bases left in between. The CDR3 is 15 residues long. Looked up from germline, CDR1 is SEHNR and CDR2 is FQNEAQ (reference sequence). Here the CDR3 reads CASSSDRMLNTEAFF. Written as DNA, the CDR3 is TGTGCCAGCAGCTCGGACAGAATGTTGAACACTGAAGCTTTCTTT.